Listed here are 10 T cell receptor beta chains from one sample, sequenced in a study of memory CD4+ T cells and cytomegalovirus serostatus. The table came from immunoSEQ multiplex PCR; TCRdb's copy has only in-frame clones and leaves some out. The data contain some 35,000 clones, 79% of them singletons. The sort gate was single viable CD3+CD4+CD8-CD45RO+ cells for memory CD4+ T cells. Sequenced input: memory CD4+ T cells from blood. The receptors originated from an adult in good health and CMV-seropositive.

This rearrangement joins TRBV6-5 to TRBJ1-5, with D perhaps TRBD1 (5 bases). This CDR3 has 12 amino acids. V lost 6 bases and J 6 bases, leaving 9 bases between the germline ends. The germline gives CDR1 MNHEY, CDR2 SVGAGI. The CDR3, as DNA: TGTGCCAGCAGCAGGGTCGGTCAGCCCCAGCATTTT. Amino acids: CASSRVGQPQHF.

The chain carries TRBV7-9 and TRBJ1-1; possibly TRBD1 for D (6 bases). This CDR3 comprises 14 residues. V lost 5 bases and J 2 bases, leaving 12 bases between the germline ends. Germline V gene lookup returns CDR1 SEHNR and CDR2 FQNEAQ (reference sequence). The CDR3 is CASSQQGRNTEAFF. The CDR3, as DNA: TGTGCCAGCAGCCAACAGGGACGCAACACTGAAGCTTTCTTT.

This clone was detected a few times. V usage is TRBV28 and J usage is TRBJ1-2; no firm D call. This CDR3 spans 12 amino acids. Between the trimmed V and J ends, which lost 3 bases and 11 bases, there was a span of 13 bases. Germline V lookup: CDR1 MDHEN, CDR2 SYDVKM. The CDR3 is CASSLTGVGYTF. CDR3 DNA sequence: TGTGCCAGCAGTTTGACCGGGGTAGGTTACACCTTC.

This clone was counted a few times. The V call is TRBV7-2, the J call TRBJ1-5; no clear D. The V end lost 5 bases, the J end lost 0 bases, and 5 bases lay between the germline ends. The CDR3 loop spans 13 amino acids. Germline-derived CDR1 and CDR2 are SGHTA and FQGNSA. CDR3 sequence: CASSTNSNQPQHF. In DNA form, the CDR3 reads TGTGCCAGCAGCACAAATAGCAATCAGCCCCAGCATTTT.

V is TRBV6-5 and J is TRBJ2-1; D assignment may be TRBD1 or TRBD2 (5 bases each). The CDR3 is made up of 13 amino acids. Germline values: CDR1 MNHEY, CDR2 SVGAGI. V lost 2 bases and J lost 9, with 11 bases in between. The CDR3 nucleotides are TGTGCCAGCAGTTACCTCAGGGACGGTGAGCAGTTCTTC. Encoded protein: CASSYLRDGEQFF.

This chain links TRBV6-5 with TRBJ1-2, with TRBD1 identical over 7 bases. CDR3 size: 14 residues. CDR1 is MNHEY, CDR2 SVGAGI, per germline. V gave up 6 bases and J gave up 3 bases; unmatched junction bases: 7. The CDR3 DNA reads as TGTGCCAGCAGAAGGTCGACAGGGTACTATGGCTACACCTTC. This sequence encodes CASRRSTGYYGYTF.

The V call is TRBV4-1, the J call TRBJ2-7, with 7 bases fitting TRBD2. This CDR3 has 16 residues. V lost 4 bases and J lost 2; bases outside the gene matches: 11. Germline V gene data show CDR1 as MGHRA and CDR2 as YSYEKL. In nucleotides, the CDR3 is TGCGCCAGCAGCCGAGGCAACGGGAGGCCGCCCTACGAGCAGTACTTC. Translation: CASSRGNGRPPYEQYF.

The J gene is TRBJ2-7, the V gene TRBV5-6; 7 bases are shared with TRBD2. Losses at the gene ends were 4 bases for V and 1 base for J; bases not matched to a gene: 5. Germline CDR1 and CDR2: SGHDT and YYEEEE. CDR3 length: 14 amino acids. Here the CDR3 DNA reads TGTGCCAGCAGCCAGACTAGCCGGTCCTACGAGCAGTACTTC. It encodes CASSQTSRSYEQYF.

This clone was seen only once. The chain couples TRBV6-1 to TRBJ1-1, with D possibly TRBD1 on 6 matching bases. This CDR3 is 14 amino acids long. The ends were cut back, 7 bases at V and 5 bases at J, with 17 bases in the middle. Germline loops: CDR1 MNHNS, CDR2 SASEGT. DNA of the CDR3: TGTGCCAGCATAGTTGGGGGCGACAGAACTGAAGCTTTCTTT. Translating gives CASIVGGDRTEAFF.

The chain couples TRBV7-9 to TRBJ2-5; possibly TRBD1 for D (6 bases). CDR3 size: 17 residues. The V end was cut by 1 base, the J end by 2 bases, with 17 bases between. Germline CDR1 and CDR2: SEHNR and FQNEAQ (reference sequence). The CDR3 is CASSLVPTGRRQETQYF. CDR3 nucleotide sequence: TGTGCCAGCAGCTTAGTCCCAACAGGGCGGAGGCAAGAGACCCAGTACTTC.